Listed below are T cell receptor beta chains from one sample, sequenced in a study of regulatory T cells in long-lasting Graves disease. One entry per CDR3 protein, called by TCRdb with MiXCR from the multiplex PCR reads. Here the sample spans more than 450,000 distinct CDR3 sequences, about 16% being singletons. These data also featured in a second study, about T cells in Graves' hyperthyroidism and ophthalmopathy.

Specimen: peripheral blood mononuclear cells (PBMCs), collected at new diagnosis, from a patient treated with antithyroid drugs. The receptors originated from a man between 35 and 55 years old with Graves disease. Each CDR3 is given with its conserved first and last residue. Each record gives: V gene, clone size, D gene, J gene, CDR3 protein, CDR3 DNA. D genes are given only for firm matches. The size of a clone is reported for some rows only, either as once, few or many, or as a class for expanded clones.

TRBV20-1	-	-	TRBJ2-5	CSAQVNSRETQYF	TGCAGTGCCCAAGTAAACAGTCGGGAGACCCAGTACTTC
TRBV19	-	-	TRBJ1-1	CASSPGPFPNTEAFF	TGTGCCAGTAGTCCAGGCCCTTTTCCGAACACTGAAGCTTTCTTT
TRBV7-9	many	-	TRBJ2-1	CASSPYNEQFF	TGTGCCAGCAGCCCGTACAATGAGCAGTTCTTC
TRBV5-1	many	-	TRBJ2-1	CASSLSASYNEQFF	TGCGCCAGCAGCCTCTCGGCCTCCTACAATGAGCAGTTCTTC
TRBV20-1	-	-	TRBJ2-7	CSALTGGNSYEQYF	TGCAGCGCTCTGACTGGCGGGAACTCCTACGAGCAGTACTTC
TRBV20-1	many	TRBD2	TRBJ2-7	CSASLPGLAPYEQYF	TGCAGTGCTAGCCTCCCGGGACTAGCTCCTTACGAGCAGTACTTC
TRBV6-1	many	-	TRBJ2-3	CASTSAQLGADTQYF	TGTGCCAGCACCTCCGCGCAGTTGGGAGCAGATACGCAGTATTTT
TRBV11-2	many	TRBD2	TRBJ2-1	CASSPRLARYNEQFF	TGTGCCAGCAGCCCTCGACTAGCGCGTTACAATGAGCAGTTCTTC
TRBV19	-	TRBD2	TRBJ2-1	CANSLLGLAGNEQFF	TGTGCCAATAGTCTCCTCGGACTAGCGGGGAATGAGCAGTTCTTC
TRBV10-3	many	TRBD1	TRBJ2-7	CAIRNGQGQVEQYF	TGTGCCATCAGAAACGGACAGGGTCAGGTCGAGCAGTACTTC
TRBV6-5	-	-	TRBJ2-3	CASSYSMGAADTQYF	TGTGCCAGCAGTTACTCGATGGGGGCCGCAGATACGCAGTATTTT
TRBV20-1	many	-	TRBJ2-3	CSAQHLWDTQYF	TGCAGTGCTCAGCACTTGTGGGATACGCAGTATTTT
TRBV7-9	-	-	TRBJ2-7	CASSLQGISSYEQYF	TGTGCCAGCAGCCTACAGGGCATAAGCTCCTACGAGCAGTACTTC
TRBV6-1	many	-	TRBJ2-1	CASSEIRYYYNEQFF	TGTGCCAGCAGTGAAATTCGGTACTACTACAATGAGCAGTTCTTC
TRBV10-3	few	-	TRBJ1-2	CAYSGRGSTGYGYTF	TGTGCCTACTCCGGAAGAGGTTCCACGGGCTATGGCTACACCTTC
TRBV3-1	many	-	TRBJ1-2	CASSSPSASFGYTF	TGTGCCAGCAGCTCCCCGAGCGCATCATTTGGCTACACCTTC
TRBV20-1	many	TRBD2	TRBJ2-1	CSARKLAGSYNEQFF	TGCAGTGCGAGGAAACTAGCGGGCTCCTACAATGAGCAGTTCTTC
TRBV6-2/TRBV6-3	many	-	TRBJ1-1	CASSSPGVWGTEAFF	TGTGCCAGCAGTTCCCCGGGGGTATGGGGCACTGAAGCTTTCTTT
TRBV12-3/TRBV12-4	many	TRBD2	TRBJ2-3	CASSLGFPAGEIGRTDTQYF	TGTGCCAGCAGTTTAGGTTTTCCAGCGGGAGAGATCGGTCGCACAGATACGCAGTATTTT
TRBV2	many	-	TRBJ2-7	CASSEHRTYEQYF	TGTGCCAGCAGTGAACACAGAACCTACGAGCAGTACTTC
TRBV2	-	-	TRBJ1-1	CASDLIGGDTEAFF	TGTGCCAGCGACTTGATAGGGGGGGACACTGAAGCTTTCTTT
TRBV29-1	few	TRBD2	TRBJ2-1	CSVEDGSSGVYNEQFF	TGCAGCGTTGAAGATGGATCTAGCGGGGTTTACAATGAGCAGTTCTTC
TRBV2	-	-	TRBJ2-1	CASTVYNEQFF	TGTGCCAGCACTGTATACAATGAGCAGTTCTTC
TRBV6-5	few	-	TRBJ1-6	CASSYGGEPLHF	TGTGCCAGCAGTTACGGGGGAGAACCCCTCCACTTT
TRBV3-1	-	-	TRBJ2-2	CASSQRPDGTGELFF	TGCGCCAGCAGCCAACGACCTGACGGCACCGGGGAGCTGTTTTTT
TRBV28	many	-	TRBJ1-5	CASGRAPQHF	TGTGCCAGCGGGAGGGCGCCCCAGCATTTT
TRBV6-5	many	-	TRBJ2-7	CASSYDRSYEQYF	TGTGCCAGCAGTTACGACCGGTCCTACGAGCAGTACTTC
TRBV9	-	TRBD1	TRBJ1-1	CASSVDRQGNTEAFF	TGTGCCAGCAGCGTAGATCGACAGGGGAACACTGAAGCTTTCTTT
TRBV27	-	-	TRBJ2-2	CASSPQTGANTGELFF	TGTGCCAGCAGTCCGCAGACAGGAGCGAACACCGGGGAGCTGTTTTTT
TRBV5-4	-	-	TRBJ2-3	CASSLAGYERHTQYF	TGTGCCAGCAGCTTGGCCGGGTACGAAAGGCATACGCAGTATTTT
TRBV4-1	few	-	TRBJ1-5	CASSQDVWGNQPQHF	TGCGCCAGCAGCCAAGATGTGTGGGGCAATCAGCCCCAGCATTTT
TRBV5-1	-	-	TRBJ2-7	CASSLAHWDEQYF	TGCGCCAGCAGCTTGGCCCATTGGGACGAGCAGTACTTC
TRBV25-1	-	TRBD2	TRBJ2-3	CASSEGTRGRGDTQYF	TGTGCCAGCAGTGAAGGAACGCGGGGGAGGGGAGATACGCAGTATTTT
TRBV19	few	-	TRBJ2-7	CASRRGEGLTPIEQYF	TGTGCCAGTAGACGGGGAGAGGGCCTTACCCCCATCGAGCAGTACTTC
TRBV9	-	-	TRBJ2-7	CASSVGPIEDEQYF	TGTGCCAGCAGCGTAGGTCCCATAGAAGACGAGCAGTACTTC
TRBV3-1	many	-	TRBJ1-1	CASSQGFTGGRGTEAFF	TGTGCCAGCAGCCAAGGGTTCACGGGGGGCAGGGGCACTGAAGCTTTCTTT
TRBV15	few	-	TRBJ2-1	CATSIDQSSYNEQFF	TGTGCCACCAGCATAGACCAGAGCTCCTACAATGAGCAGTTCTTC
TRBV18	-	TRBD1	TRBJ2-7	CASSPKSGGFYEQYF	TGTGCCAGCTCACCAAAATCAGGGGGCTTCTACGAGCAGTACTTC
TRBV7-9	few	-	TRBJ2-5	CASSRGAWKETQYF	TGTGCCAGCAGCAGGGGGGCCTGGAAAGAGACCCAGTACTTC
TRBV20-1	many	-	TRBJ2-3	CSARDVDTQYF	TGCAGTGCTAGAGATGTGGATACGCAGTATTTT
TRBV6-2/TRBV6-3	many	TRBD2	TRBJ2-3	CASSEAGLGVNTQYF	TGTGCCAGCAGTGAAGCGGGACTTGGTGTGAATACGCAGTATTTT
TRBV28	many	-	TRBJ2-7	CASSITSYEQYF	TGTGCCAGCAGTATAACCAGTTACGAGCAGTACTTC
TRBV7-6	many	TRBD2	TRBJ2-3	CASGLRGLAIRTDTQYF	TGTGCCAGCGGACTCAGGGGACTAGCGATCCGGACAGATACGCAGTATTTT
TRBV6-2/TRBV6-3	-	TRBD1	TRBJ2-1	CASSYSILQGWNEQFF	TGTGCCAGCAGTTACTCCATCCTACAGGGGTGGAATGAGCAGTTCTTC